Below are 11 T cell receptor beta chains sequenced from a single sample in a study of blood T cell repertoires in COVID-19 (dated by TCRdb to 2018 to 2020). Library construction relied on the immunoSEQ multiplex PCR assay. The table was pulled from immuneACCESS by TCRdb, which kept in-frame rearrangements only. Such tables lose some clones; where checked, under half of the loss comes from unresolved V genes, and the rest has no known cause. This sample comprises 95,000 to 110,000 clones, around 86% of them detected only once. 15% of the sample comes from the top ten. Sequenced: peripheral blood. The source of these receptors is a man over 45 with acute or convalescent COVID-19.

The gene calls are TRBV30 and TRBJ1-2, with D possibly matching TRBD1 (5 bases). Germline CDR1 GTSNPN, CDR2 SVGIG (reference sequence). The ends were cut back, 0 bases at V and 4 bases at J, with 9 bases in the middle. The CDR3 contains 13 residues. The CDR3 bases are TGTGCCTGGAGTGTGGGGCAGGGCTATGGCTACACCTTC. Amino acid sequence: CAWSVGQGYGYTF.

The V and J genes are TRBV30 and TRBJ1-6; no firm D call. The ends were cut back, 0 bases at V and 6 bases at J, with 9 bases in the middle. The CDR3 runs to 14 residues. Germline lookup yields CDR1 GTSNPN and CDR2 SVGIG (reference sequence). CDR3 region: CAWSVGQFNSPLHF. CDR3 coding DNA: TGTGCCTGGAGTGTTGGCCAGTTTAATTCACCCCTCCACTTT. Drawing the rest from reference TRBV30 and TRBJ1-6, the complete variable domain is SQTIHQWPATLVQPVGSPLSLECTVEGTSNPNLYWYRQAAGRGLQLLFYSVGIGQISSEVPQNLSASRPQDRQFILSSKKLLLSDSGFYLCAWSVGQFNSPLHFGNGTRLTVT.

This chain joins TRBV11-2 and TRBJ2-7, with a weak D call TRBD2 (6 bases). Trimming cost V 5 bases and J 5 bases, with 16 bases left between them. From germline, CDR1 is SGHAT and CDR2 FQNNGV. The CDR3 totals 14 residues. The CDR3 protein is CASSPTTGGNEQYF. CDR3 in DNA: TGTGCCAGCAGCCCCACCACAGGCGGGAACGAGCAGTACTTC.

The genes are TRBV5-1 and TRBJ2-1; 10 bases are shared with TRBD1. Germline loops: CDR1 SGHRS, CDR2 YFSETQ. J lost 10 bases, V lost 7 bases, and 14 bases had no gene match. The CDR3 is made up of 15 amino acids. For the CDR3, the DNA is TGCGCCAGCCAACGGGGACAGGGGCCCGTCGGGGAGCAGTTCTTC. Translated: CASQRGQGPVGEQFF.

The chain recombines TRBV29-1 with TRBJ2-3; 14 bases agree with TRBD2. V lost 6 bases, J lost 3 bases, and 2 bases stayed unmatched. In germline, CDR1 is SQVTM, CDR2 ANQGSEA. CDR3 size: 14 residues. CDR3 nucleotides: TGCAGCGTCTGGACTAGCGGGAGGACAGATACGCAGTATTTT. Protein sequence: CSVWTSGRTDTQYF.

The chain links TRBV6-5 to TRBJ2-4; 8 positions agree with TRBD2. With V trimmed by 7 bases and J by 6 bases, 8 bases remained unmatched. The CDR3 has 14 residues. CDR1 is MNHEY and CDR2 is SVGAGI in the germline V gene. CDR3 sequence: CASNFAGGANIQYF. In DNA, the CDR3 is TGTGCCAGCAACTTCGCGGGGGGCGCAAACATTCAGTACTTC.

This rearrangement joins TRBV27 to TRBJ1-1, with D maybe TRBD1 (5 bases). Germline-derived CDR1 and CDR2 are MNHEY and SMNVEV (reference sequence). With 6 bases removed from V and 5 bases from J, the gap between germline ends came to 16 bases. The CDR3 is 14 residues long. This CDR3 reads CASSRRGGYTEAFF. The CDR3 coding sequence is TGTGCCAGCAGCCGACGGGGGGGGTATACTGAAGCTTTCTTT.

This chain joins TRBV4-1 and TRBJ2-3; perhaps TRBD2 as D (6 bases). CDR3 length: 16 residues. Germline lookup yields CDR1 MGHRA and CDR2 YSYEKL. The V end was cut by 1 base, the J end by 1 base, with 12 bases between. CDR3 DNA sequence: TGCGCCAGCAGCCAAGCAGGCGGGGTCCGCACAGATACGCAGTATTTT. It specifies CASSQAGGVRTDTQYF.

The chain combines TRBV5-1 with TRBJ1-5; D is ambiguous. CDR1 and CDR2 from the germline V gene are SGHRS and YFSETQ. The CDR3 runs 14 residues. V shed 0 bases and J shed 7 bases, with 11 bases lying between them. Written as DNA, the CDR3 is TGCGCCAGCAGCTTGGCCCTAGGCACGCAGCCCCAGCATTTT. Its translation is CASSLALGTQPQHF. The entire variable domain, with the rest obtained from reference TRBV5-1 and TRBJ1-5, is as follows: KAGVTQTPRYLIKTRGQQVTLSCSPISGHRSVSWYQQTPGQGLQFLFEYFSETQRNKGNFPGRFSGRQFSNSRSEMNVSTLELGDSALYLCASSLALGTQPQHFGDGTRLSIL.

The rearrangement joins TRBV12-3 or TRBV12-4 to TRBJ1-1; D is possibly TRBD1 (5 bases). The CDR3 spans 12 residues. Trimming pared 5 bases from V and 1 base from J, leaving 5 bases between. Here the CDR3 reads CASSRGNTEAFF. CDR3 nucleotides: TGTGCCAGCAGTAGGGGGAACACTGAAGCTTTCTTT.

This chain uses TRBV28 with TRBJ2-7, with 13 bases identical to TRBD2. The CDR3 spans 15 residues. Germline CDR1 MDHEN, CDR2 SYDVKM. V lost 5 bases to trimming and J lost 4 bases; unmatched junction nucleotides: 5. CDR3 bases: TGTGCCAGCAGTGGGACTAGCGGGAATAGGTACGAGCAGTACTTC. Translation: CASSGTSGNRYEQYF.